Listed here are 20 T cell receptor beta chains from one sample, sequenced in a study of blood T cells in healthy people across ages (dated by TCRdb to between 2014 and 2017). The receptor library was made with 5' RACE. These reads were obtained on an Illumina HiSeq 2500. A second roughly 7 to 11 cycle PCR used a sample-barcoded 5' primer and a J-beta primer mix. TCRdb applied fastp at Q25 and MiXCR to the public reads, then kept only in-frame beta chains. Under each unique CDR3 protein, matching rows form one entry showing the most common genes and DNA. Within this sample are more than 550,000 distinct CDR3 sequences, with 20% to 25% of them counted one time only. Together, the top ten hold 22% of the sample. Sequencing used blood. The receptor source for this set is a man between 70 and 80 years old in good health.

This clonotype was observed a handful of times. An end of the junction does not agree with germline; a read error may underlie this. The chain links TRBV9 to TRBJ2-5; D uncertain. The assigned J gene may be wrong: the sequence end matches TRBJ2-1 better. This CDR3 region has 13 residues. Germline CDR1 and CDR2: SGDLS and YYNGEE. CDR3 nucleotides: TGTGCCAGCACCGTAGCTCTCGGTAACGAGCAGTTCTTC. Translating it yields CASTVALGNEQFF.

There are a few counts of this clonotype. The rearrangement uses TRBV20-1 and TRBJ1-5; 8 nucleotides align to TRBD1. The CDR3 is 14 amino acids. Germline CDR1 is DFQATT and CDR2 is SNEGSKA (reference sequence). J was trimmed by 4 bases and V by 1 base; bases with no gene match: 3. The CDR3 DNA reads TGCAGTGCTAGAGGACAGGGGCTAAATCAGCCCCAGCATTTT. Translating it yields CSARGQGLNQPQHF.

The gene calls are TRBV29-1 and TRBJ2-3; TRBD1 agrees at 8 bases. Germline values: CDR1 SQVTM, CDR2 ANQGSEA. V lost 7 bases and J lost 2; bases outside the gene matches: 8. The CDR3 has 14 amino acids. CDR3 sequence (DNA): TGCAGCGCCATCAGGGGGCCGCCCACAGATACGCAGTATTTT. Translation gives CSAIRGPPTDTQYF.

This clonotype was seen only a few times. The V and J genes are TRBV7-3 and TRBJ1-1, with D possibly matching TRBD1 (6 bases). The CDR3 extends over 13 amino acids. Germline CDR1 is SGHTA and CDR2 is FQGTGA. Trimming stripped 5 bases from V and 6 bases from J, with 13 bases between. CDR3 region: CASSQSTGSEAFF. In DNA, the CDR3 is TGTGCCAGCAGCCAATCAACAGGGTCTGAAGCTTTCTTT.

The table lists this clonotype with a few counts. Here the CDR3 reads CASSLPGTGIEKLFF. The CDR3 nucleotides read TGTGCCAGCAGTCTCCCCGGGACAGGGATTGAAAAACTGTTTTTT. The rearrangement uses TRBV12-3 or TRBV12-4 and TRBJ1-4; 9 nucleotides line up with TRBD1. The CDR3 is 15 residues long. After removal of 5 bases from V and 7 bases from J, the junction contained 8 bases not matched to a gene.

This clonotype was seen more than once but under ten times. The chain employs TRBV29-1 and TRBJ2-3, with D tentatively TRBD1 (5 bases). CDR1 SQVTM and CDR2 ANQGSEA come from the germline V gene. With 5 bases removed from V and 2 bases from J, the gap between germline ends came to 14 bases. This CDR3 comprises 14 residues. The CDR3 sequence is CSVRRTTTTDTQYF. The CDR3 coding sequence is TGCAGCGTTAGACGGACAACTACCACAGATACGCAGTATTTT.

Regarding this clonotype: One end of the junction is discordant with germline, which a read error may explain. The chain uses TRBV10-2 and TRBJ2-7; tentatively, D is TRBD1 (7 bases). CDR1 is WSHSY, CDR2 SAAADI, per germline. This CDR3 comprises 16 residues. Here the CDR3 DNA reads TGCGCCAGCAGTGAGTCGAGTCCAGGGGGGTACTACGAGCAGCACTTC. Its translation is CASSESSPGGYYEQHF.

The chain links TRBV12-3 or TRBV12-4 to TRBJ2-1, with TRBD2 matching over 10 bases. The CDR3 is 15 amino acids. Trimming removed 4 bases from V and 6 bases from J; junction bases left unmatched: 6. CDR3 nucleotide sequence: TGTGCCAGCAGTTCGCCGGGACTAGCGACCAATGAGCAGTTCTTC. It codes for CASSSPGLATNEQFF.

The chain carries TRBV20-1 and TRBJ1-5, with 7 bases that match TRBD1. The CDR3 extends over 13 amino acids. Germline values: CDR1 DFQATT, CDR2 SNEGSKA (reference sequence). The ends lost 3 bases at V and 1 base at J; junction bases unmatched: 0. The CDR3 loop is CSARTGSNQPQHF. The CDR3 DNA follows: TGCAGTGCTAGGACAGGGAGCAATCAGCCCCAGCATTTT.

This clonotype occurred many times. This chain uses TRBV20-1 with TRBJ2-3; D not certain. Germline values: CDR1 DFQATT, CDR2 SNEGSKA (reference sequence). Trimming took 6 bases from V and 2 from J, leaving 12 bases between them. The CDR3 totals 13 residues. CDR3 sequence reads: CSALGQTTDTQYF. CDR3 bases: TGCAGTGCCCTAGGGCAGACCACAGATACGCAGTATTTT.

The gene calls are TRBV10-2 and TRBJ2-1, with 8 bases identical to TRBD2. The germline gives CDR1 WSHSY, CDR2 SAAADI. J gave up 7 bases and V 7 bases, and 6 bases lay outside the gene matches. This CDR3 has 13 amino acids. CDR3 sequence (DNA): TGCGCCAGCAAGTCTGGCGGGGGGAATGAGCAGTTCTTC. This encodes CASKSGGGNEQFF.

This clonotype has more than one count but fewer than ten. The chain has TRBV7-2 and TRBJ2-3; unclear D gene. This CDR3 is 15 amino acids long. V was clipped by 1 base and J by 0 bases, with 8 bases between them. Germline CDR1 SGHTA, CDR2 FQGNSA. The CDR3 reads CASSLVGPSTDTQYF. CDR3 coding DNA: TGTGCCAGCAGCTTAGTAGGCCCCAGCACAGATACGCAGTATTTT.

V gene TRBV20-1 combines with J gene TRBJ2-3; tentatively, D is TRBD2 (5 bases). The V gene lost 3 bases and the J gene lost 2 bases, with 9 bases spanning the gap. Germline V gene sequence: CDR1 DFQATT, CDR2 SNEGSKA (reference sequence). CDR3 length: 13 residues. This CDR3 is CSASGGPTDTQYF. The CDR3 DNA is TGCAGTGCTAGTGGCGGGCCCACAGATACGCAGTATTTT.

The V call is TRBV6-2 or TRBV6-3, the J call TRBJ2-7; D remains unclear. The CDR3 runs 11 residues. Germline CDR1 is MNHEY and CDR2 is SVGEGT. V was pared by 2 bases and J by 8 bases, with 7 bases between. CDR3 nucleotide sequence: TGTGCCAGCAGTTACGGCGGAAAGCAGTACGTC. It specifies CASSYGGKQYV.

V gene TRBV7-8 combines with J gene TRBJ2-3; D may be TRBD1 (5 bases). Germline CDR1 SGHVS, CDR2 FQNEAQ. V was trimmed by 7 bases and J by 4 bases, leaving 21 bases between them. The CDR3 has 16 amino acids. CDR3 nucleotides: TGTGCCAGCACGGCAGGGCCAGCGCTGAACTCAGATACGCAGTATTTT. This translates into CASTAGPALNSDTQYF.

V gene TRBV19 combines with J gene TRBJ2-3; D ambiguous. Trimming took 3 bases from V and 3 from J, leaving 10 bases between them. Germline V lookup: CDR1 LNHDA, CDR2 SQIVND (reference sequence). This CDR3 spans 14 amino acids. CDR3 residues: CASSIGRPTDTQYF. The CDR3 bases are TGTGCCAGTAGTATCGGCAGACCGACAGATACGCAGTATTTT.

V usage is TRBV7-8 and J usage is TRBJ2-7; TRBD2 matches at 8 bases. V lost 2 bases, J lost 4 bases, and 7 bases stayed unmatched. The CDR3 sequence is 15 residues long. Germline V gene data show CDR1 as SGHVS and CDR2 as FQNEAQ. CDR3 in DNA: TGTGCCAGCAGCTTACCGGCGGGGGGTGGGTACGAGCAGTACTTC. It codes for CASSLPAGGGYEQYF.

This clonotype was observed a handful of times. V and J are TRBV5-1 and TRBJ1-4; 7 nucleotides agree with TRBD1. Germline V lookup: CDR1 SGHRS, CDR2 YFSETQ. The V gene end was trimmed by 3 bases and the J gene end by 4 bases; junction bases not matched to a gene: 9. The CDR3 is 16 amino acids. The CDR3 is CASSSNPGQINEKLFF. DNA for the CDR3: TGCGCCAGCAGCTCAAATCCGGGACAGATTAATGAAAAACTGTTTTTT.

This clonotype was found a few times. The chain uses TRBV10-3 and TRBJ1-1; no firm D call. The CDR3 spans 13 residues. The V end lost 2 bases, the J end lost 4 bases, and 8 bases lay between the germline ends. Germline assignment: CDR1 ENHRY and CDR2 SYGVKD. The CDR3 here is CAISEGVGTEAFF. The CDR3 DNA sequence: TGTGCCATCAGTGAGGGTGTTGGCACTGAAGCTTTCTTT.

A few counts support this clonotype. The J gene is TRBJ2-3, the V gene TRBV11-3; TRBD2 matches 7 bases. The V gene's germline CDR1 is SGHNT and CDR2 YENEEA. After removal of 5 bases from V and 2 bases from J, the junction contained 7 bases not matched to a gene. There are 15 residues in the CDR3. CDR3 coding DNA: TGTGCCAGCAGCGAGGCGGGAGAACCCACAGATACGCAGTATTTT. Its translation: CASSEAGEPTDTQYF.